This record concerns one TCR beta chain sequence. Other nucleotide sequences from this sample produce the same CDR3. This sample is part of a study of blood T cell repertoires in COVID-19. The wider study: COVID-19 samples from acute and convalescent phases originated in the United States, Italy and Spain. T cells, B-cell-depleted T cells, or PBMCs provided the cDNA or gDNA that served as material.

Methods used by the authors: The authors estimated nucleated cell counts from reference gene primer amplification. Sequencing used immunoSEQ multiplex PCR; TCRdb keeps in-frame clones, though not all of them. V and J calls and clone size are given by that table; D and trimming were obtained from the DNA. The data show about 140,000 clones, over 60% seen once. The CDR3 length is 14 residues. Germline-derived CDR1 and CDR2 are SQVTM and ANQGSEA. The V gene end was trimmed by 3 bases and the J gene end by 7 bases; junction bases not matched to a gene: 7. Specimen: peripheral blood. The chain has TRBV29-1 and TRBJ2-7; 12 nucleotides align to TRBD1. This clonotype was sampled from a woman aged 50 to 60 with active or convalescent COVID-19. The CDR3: CSVERGQGAGEQYF. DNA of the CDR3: TGCAGCGTTGAGAGGGGACAGGGGGCGGGGGAGCAGTACTTC.